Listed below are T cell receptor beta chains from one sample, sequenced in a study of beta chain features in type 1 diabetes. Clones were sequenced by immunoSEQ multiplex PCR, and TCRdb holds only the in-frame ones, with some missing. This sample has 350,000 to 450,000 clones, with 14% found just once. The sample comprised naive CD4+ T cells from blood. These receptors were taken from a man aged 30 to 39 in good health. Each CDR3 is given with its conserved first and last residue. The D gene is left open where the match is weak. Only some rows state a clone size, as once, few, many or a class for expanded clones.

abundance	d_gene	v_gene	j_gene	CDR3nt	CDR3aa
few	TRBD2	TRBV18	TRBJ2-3	TGTGCCAGCCGGACTAGCGGAAGCACAGATACGCAGTATTTT	CASRTSGSTDTQYF
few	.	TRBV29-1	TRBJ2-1	TGCAGCGTGGGACACACCAATGAGCAGTTCTTC	CSVGHTNEQFF
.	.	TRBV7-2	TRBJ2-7	TGTGCCAGCAGCTCGAGGGAAGTAGGCTTGTACGAGCAGTACTTC	CASSSREVGLYEQYF
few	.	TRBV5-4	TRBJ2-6	TGTGCCAGCAGCTATGGCATCTCTGGGGCCAACGTCCTGACTTTC	CASSYGISGANVLTF
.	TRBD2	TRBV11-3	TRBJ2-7	TGTGCCAGCAGCTTGGGACTAGCCTCCGACGAGCAGTACTTC	CASSLGLASDEQYF
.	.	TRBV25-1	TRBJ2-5	TGTGCCAGCAGTGTCGGGGAGACCCAGTACTTC	CASSVGETQYF
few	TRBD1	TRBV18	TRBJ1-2	TGTGCCAGCTCACCGACAGGGGGCGGCTACACCTTC	CASSPTGGGYTF
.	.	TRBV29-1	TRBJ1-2	TGCAGCGTGGGGACAAGGAATACCTATGGCTACACCTTC	CSVGTRNTYGYTF
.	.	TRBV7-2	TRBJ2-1	TGTGCCAGTAGCGGAGGGGCCTACAATGAGCAGTTCTTC	CASSGGAYNEQFF
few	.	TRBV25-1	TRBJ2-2	TGTGCCAGCAGAAAACCATACACCGGGGAGCTGTTTTTT	CASRKPYTGELFF
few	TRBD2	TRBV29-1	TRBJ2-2	TGCAGCGTGCGGACTAGCGCGAACACCGGGGAGCTGTTTTTT	CSVRTSANTGELFF
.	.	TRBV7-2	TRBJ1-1	TGTGCCAGCAGCAAAATGGCGAACACTGAAGCTTTCTTT	CASSKMANTEAFF
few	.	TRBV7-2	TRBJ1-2	TGTGCCAGCAGCTTAAAGCACAGGACCTTCTATGGCTACACCTTC	CASSLKHRTFYGYTF
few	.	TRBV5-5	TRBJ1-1	TGTGCCAGCAGCTTGGAGGTTGCGGTGAACACTGAAGCTTTCTTT	CASSLEVAVNTEAFF
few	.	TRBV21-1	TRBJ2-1	TGTGCCAGCTCCTGGCATTTGGATGAGCAGTTCTTC	CASSWHLDEQFF
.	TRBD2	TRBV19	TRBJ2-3	TGTGCCAGTAGGGCTCCGGGACTAGCGGGAGGGGTGAGAACAGATACGCAGTATTTT	CASRAPGLAGGVRTDTQYF
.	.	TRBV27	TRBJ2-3	TGTGCCAGCAGTTCCCCGTCGTCGGGGACGGATACGCAGTATTTT	CASSSPSSGTDTQYF
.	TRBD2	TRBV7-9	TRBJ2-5	TGTGCCAGCAGCCCAAAACTCAGGGCGGGAGAAGAGACCCAGTACTTC	CASSPKLRAGEETQYF
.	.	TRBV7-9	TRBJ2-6	TGTGCCAGCAGCTTTAGCTCTGGGGCCAACGTCCTGACTTTC	CASSFSSGANVLTF
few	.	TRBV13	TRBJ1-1	TGTGCCAGCCGACGTCTGAACACTGAAGCTTTCTTT	CASRRLNTEAFF
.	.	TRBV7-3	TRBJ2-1	TGTGCCAGCAGCTTAAGCGGCAGGGTCGGTGAGCAGTTCTTC	CASSLSGRVGEQFF
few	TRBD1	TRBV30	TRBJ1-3	TGTGCCTGGAGGGAGACAGGGTTCGGTGGAAACACCATATATTTT	CAWRETGFGGNTIYF
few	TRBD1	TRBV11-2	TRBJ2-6	TGTGCCAGCAGCCTCCGACAGGGGGCGGGAGGGGCCAACGTCCTGACTTTC	CASSLRQGAGGANVLTF
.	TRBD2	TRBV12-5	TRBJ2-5	TGTGCTAGTGGTTTGGGGACTAGCGGGGGACAAGAGACCCAGTACTTC	CASGLGTSGGQETQYF
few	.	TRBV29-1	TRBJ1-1	TGCAGCGTTGAAGATACAATCGCGACTGAAGCTTTCTTT	CSVEDTIATEAFF